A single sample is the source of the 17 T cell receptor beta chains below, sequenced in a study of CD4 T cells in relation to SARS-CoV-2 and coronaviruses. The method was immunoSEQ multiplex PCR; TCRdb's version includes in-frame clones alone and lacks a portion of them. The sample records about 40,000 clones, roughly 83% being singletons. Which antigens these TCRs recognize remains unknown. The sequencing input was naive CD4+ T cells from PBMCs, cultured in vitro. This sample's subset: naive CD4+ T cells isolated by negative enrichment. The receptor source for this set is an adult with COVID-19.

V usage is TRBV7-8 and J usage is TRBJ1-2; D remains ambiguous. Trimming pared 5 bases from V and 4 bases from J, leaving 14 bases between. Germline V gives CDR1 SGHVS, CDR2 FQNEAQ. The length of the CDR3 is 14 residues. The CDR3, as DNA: TGTGCCAGCAGCCCCCGACAAGTCCTCTATGGCTACACCTTC. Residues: CASSPRQVLYGYTF.

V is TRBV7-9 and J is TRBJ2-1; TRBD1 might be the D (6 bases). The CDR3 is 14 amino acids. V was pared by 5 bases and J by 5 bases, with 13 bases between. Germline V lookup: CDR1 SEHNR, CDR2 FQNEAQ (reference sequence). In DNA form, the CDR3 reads TGTGCCAGCAGCGTCGAACCAGGGGACAATGAGCAGTTCTTC. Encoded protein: CASSVEPGDNEQFF.

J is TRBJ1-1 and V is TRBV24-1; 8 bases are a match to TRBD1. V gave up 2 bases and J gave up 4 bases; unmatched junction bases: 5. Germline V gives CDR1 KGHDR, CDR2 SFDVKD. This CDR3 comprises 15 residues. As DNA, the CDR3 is TGTGCCACCAGTGATTCCAGGGGGCCGGGCACTGAAGCTTTCTTT. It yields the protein CATSDSRGPGTEAFF.

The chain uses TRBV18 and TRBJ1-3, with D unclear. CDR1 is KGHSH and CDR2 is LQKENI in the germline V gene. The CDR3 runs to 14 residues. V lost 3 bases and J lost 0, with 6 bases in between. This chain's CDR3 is CASSPAVSGNTIYF. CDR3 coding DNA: TGTGCCAGCTCACCGGCAGTCTCTGGAAACACCATATATTTT.

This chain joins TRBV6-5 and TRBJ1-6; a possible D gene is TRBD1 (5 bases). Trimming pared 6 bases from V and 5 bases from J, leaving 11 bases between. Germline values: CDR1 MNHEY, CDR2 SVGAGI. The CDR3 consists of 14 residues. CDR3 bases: TGTGCCAGCAGGAGGGGACCCAATAATTCACCCCTCCACTTT. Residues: CASRRGPNNSPLHF.

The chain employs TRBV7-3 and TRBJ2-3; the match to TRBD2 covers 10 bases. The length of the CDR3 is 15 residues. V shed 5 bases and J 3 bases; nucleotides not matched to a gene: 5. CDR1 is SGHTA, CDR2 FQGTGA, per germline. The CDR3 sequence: CASSLIAGGTDTQYF. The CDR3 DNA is TGTGCCAGCAGCCTAATAGCGGGAGGAACAGATACGCAGTATTTT.

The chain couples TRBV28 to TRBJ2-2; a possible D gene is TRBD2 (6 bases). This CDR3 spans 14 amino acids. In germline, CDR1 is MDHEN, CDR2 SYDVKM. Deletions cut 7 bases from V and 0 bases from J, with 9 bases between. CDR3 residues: CASKGGANTGELFF. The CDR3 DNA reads TGTGCCAGCAAGGGAGGAGCGAACACCGGGGAGCTGTTTTTT.

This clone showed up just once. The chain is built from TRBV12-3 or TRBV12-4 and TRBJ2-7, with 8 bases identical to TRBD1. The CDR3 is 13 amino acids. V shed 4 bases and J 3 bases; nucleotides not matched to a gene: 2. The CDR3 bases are TGTGCCAGCAGTTGGGGGACAGGCTACGAGCAGTACTTC. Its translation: CASSWGTGYEQYF.

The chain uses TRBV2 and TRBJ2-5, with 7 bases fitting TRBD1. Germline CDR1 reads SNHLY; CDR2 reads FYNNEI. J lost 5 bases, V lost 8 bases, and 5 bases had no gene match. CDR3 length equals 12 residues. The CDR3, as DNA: TGTGCCAGCTCGACAGGGACGGAGACCCAGTACTTC. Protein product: CASSTGTETQYF.

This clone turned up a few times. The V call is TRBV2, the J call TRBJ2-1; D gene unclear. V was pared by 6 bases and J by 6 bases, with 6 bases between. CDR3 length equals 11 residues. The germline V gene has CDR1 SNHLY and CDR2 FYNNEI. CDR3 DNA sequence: TGTGCCAGCAGGGAAAGCAATGAGCAGTTCTTC. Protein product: CASRESNEQFF.

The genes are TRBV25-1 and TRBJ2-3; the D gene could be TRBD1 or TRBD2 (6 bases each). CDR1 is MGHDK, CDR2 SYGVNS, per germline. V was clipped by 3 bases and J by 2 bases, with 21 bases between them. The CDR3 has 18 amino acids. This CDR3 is CASSDAVSGALNTDTQYF. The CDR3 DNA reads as TGTGCCAGCAGTGATGCGGTCTCGGGGGCCCTGAACACAGATACGCAGTATTTT.

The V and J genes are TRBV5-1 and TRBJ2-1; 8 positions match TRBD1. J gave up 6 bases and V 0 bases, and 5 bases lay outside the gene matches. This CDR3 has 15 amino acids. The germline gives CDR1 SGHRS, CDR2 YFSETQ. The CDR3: CASSLGQGMGNEQFF. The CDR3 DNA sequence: TGCGCCAGCAGCTTGGGACAGGGGATGGGCAATGAGCAGTTCTTC.

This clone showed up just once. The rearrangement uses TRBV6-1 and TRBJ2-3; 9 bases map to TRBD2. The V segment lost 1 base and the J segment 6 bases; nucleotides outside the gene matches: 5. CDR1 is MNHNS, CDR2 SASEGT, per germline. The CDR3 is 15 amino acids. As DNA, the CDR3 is TGTGCCAGCAGTGAAGATAGCGGGAGCTCTGATACGCAGTATTTT. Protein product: CASSEDSGSSDTQYF.

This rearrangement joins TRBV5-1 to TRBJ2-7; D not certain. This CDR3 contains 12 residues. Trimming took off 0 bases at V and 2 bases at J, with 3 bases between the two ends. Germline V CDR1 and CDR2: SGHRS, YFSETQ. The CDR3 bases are TGCGCCAGCAGCTTGGGCGCCTACGAGCAGTACTTC. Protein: CASSLGAYEQYF.

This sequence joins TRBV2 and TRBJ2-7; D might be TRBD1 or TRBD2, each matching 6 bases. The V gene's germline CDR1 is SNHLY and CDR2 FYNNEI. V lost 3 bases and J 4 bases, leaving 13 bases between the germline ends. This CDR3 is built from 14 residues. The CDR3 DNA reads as TGTGCCAGCAGTGAGGGGGGCGCGTATTACGAGCAGTACTTC. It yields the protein CASSEGGAYYEQYF.

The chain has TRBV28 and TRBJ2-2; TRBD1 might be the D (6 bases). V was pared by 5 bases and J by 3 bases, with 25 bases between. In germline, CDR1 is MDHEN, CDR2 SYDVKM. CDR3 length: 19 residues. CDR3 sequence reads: CASSPLGDTGMWYTGELFF. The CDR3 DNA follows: TGTGCCAGCAGTCCATTAGGGGACACAGGGATGTGGTACACCGGGGAGCTGTTTTTT.

The chain's CDR3 is CASSYRRGTDTQYF. CDR3 in DNA: TGTGCCAGCAGTTACAGACGAGGCACAGATACGCAGTATTTT. The chain carries TRBV6-6 and TRBJ2-3; D unclear. The CDR3 sequence is 14 residues long. V lost 2 bases to trimming and J lost 1 base, with 7 bases between them. The germline CDR1 and CDR2 sequences are MNHNY and SVGAGI (reference sequence).